These 32 T cell receptor beta chains share one sample of origin, sequenced in a study of OX40 agonist ivuxolimab in advanced cancers. Some clones are missing from TCRdb's copy, which holds only in-frame ones; the method was immunoSEQ multiplex PCR. The sample has around 100,000 clones; about 91% are singletons. The material sequenced was CD4+ or CD8+ T cells sorted from blood, taken in a trial of the OX40 agonist ivuxolimab. The source of these receptors is an adult with an advanced solid tumor such as melanoma, head and neck, liver or kidney cancer.

The CDR3 loop is CSVGTDRLDEQFF. CDR3 sequence (DNA): TGCAGCGTTGGAACGGACAGGCTCGATGAGCAGTTCTTC. V usage is TRBV29-1 and J usage is TRBJ2-1; 7 nucleotides match TRBD1. Unmatched junction bases numbered 8, after V lost 4 bases and J lost 8 bases. The germline CDR1 and CDR2 sequences are SQVTM and ANQGSEA. The CDR3 is 13 residues long.

The chain uses TRBV28 and TRBJ1-2, with D maybe TRBD1 (6 bases). Germline loops: CDR1 MDHEN, CDR2 SYDVKM. V lost 4 bases, J lost 8 bases, and 14 bases lay in between. The CDR3 has 13 residues. The CDR3 DNA is TGTGCCAGCAGTTGGGGGGTGGACAGAGGCTACACCTTC. This encodes CASSWGVDRGYTF.

The V and J genes are TRBV19 and TRBJ2-7; 9 bases map to TRBD1. The CDR3 runs to 16 residues. Germline loops: CDR1 LNHDA, CDR2 SQIVND (reference sequence). The V and J ends lost 0 bases and 0 bases, in that order; junction bases with no gene match: 3. The CDR3, as DNA: TGTGCCAGTAGTATAGACGGGACAGGGAACTCCTACGAGCAGTACTTC. Protein sequence: CASSIDGTGNSYEQYF.

V and J are TRBV9 and TRBJ2-3; a weak D match, TRBD2 (6 bases). Trimming removed 2 bases at V and 1 base at J, with 11 bases between. The CDR3 is 15 residues long. CDR1 is SGDLS and CDR2 is YYNGEE in the germline V gene. The CDR3 nucleotides are TGTGCCAGCAGCGTCCGGGACTTACGCACAGATACGCAGTATTTT. This sequence encodes CASSVRDLRTDTQYF.

The chain combines TRBV4-3 with TRBJ2-3; D ambiguous. Per germline, CDR1 LGHNA and CDR2 YSLEER. Trimming cost V 1 base and J 3 bases, with 11 bases left between them. The CDR3 covers 15 residues. For the CDR3, the DNA is TGCGCCAGCAGCCAAGGGGGAATCGGGACAGATACGCAGTATTTT. It codes for CASSQGGIGTDTQYF.

The chain couples TRBV6-6 to TRBJ1-2, with 8 bases aligning to TRBD1. The CDR3 sequence is 15 residues long. CDR1 and CDR2 (germline): MNHNY, SVGAGI (reference sequence). Germline trimming cut 2 bases from V and 3 bases from J; bases unmatched to any gene: 5. The CDR3: CASSYGQGRDYGYTF. The DNA of the CDR3 is TGTGCCAGCAGTTACGGACAGGGTAGGGACTATGGCTACACCTTC.

The table lists this clone with a few counts. CDR3 amino acids: CASSLRAGPWSNQPQHF. The CDR3 DNA reads TGTGCCAGTAGTCTCCGTGCGGGGCCGTGGTCCAATCAGCCCCAGCATTTT. The chain has TRBV19 and TRBJ1-5; tentatively, D is TRBD1 (5 bases). Trimming shortened V by 5 bases and J by 3 bases, and 20 bases separated the two germline ends. This CDR3 has 17 amino acids. Germline CDR1 is LNHDA and CDR2 is SQIVND (reference sequence).

The V gene is TRBV6-5, the J gene TRBJ1-1, with D uncertain. The CDR3 spans 16 residues. V lost 0 bases to trimming and J lost 0 bases, with 11 bases between them. Germline values: CDR1 MNHEY, CDR2 SVGAGI. The CDR3 sequence is CASSYSGLAMNTEAFF. As DNA, the CDR3 is TGTGCCAGCAGTTACTCAGGGTTGGCTATGAACACTGAAGCTTTCTTT.

Here the CDR3 reads CASSEGAGREQYF. The CDR3 DNA sequence: TGTGCCAGCAGTGAAGGGGCAGGTCGCGAGCAGTACTTC. The V gene is TRBV2, the J gene TRBJ2-7, with D unresolved. Trimming took off 1 base at V and 6 bases at J, with 10 bases between the two ends. Germline V gene data show CDR1 as SNHLY and CDR2 as FYNNEI. The CDR3 extends over 13 amino acids.

The rearrangement links TRBV27 to TRBJ1-2; a weak D match, TRBD1 (6 bases). In germline, CDR1 is MNHEY, CDR2 SMNVEV (reference sequence). V was trimmed by 6 bases and J by 4 bases, leaving 12 bases between them. This CDR3 comprises 13 residues. CDR3 DNA: TGTGCCAGCAGCCCCGGACAGCGCTATGGCTACACCTTC. This codes for CASSPGQRYGYTF.

This clone was detected only once. This chain connects TRBV15 to TRBJ2-7; TRBD1 or TRBD2 may be the D gene (5 bases each). V was clipped by 3 bases and J by 2 bases, with 11 bases between them. This CDR3 region has 14 residues. The germline gives CDR1 LNHNV, CDR2 YYDKDF (reference sequence). The CDR3 protein is CATSRTKGPYEQYF. CDR3 DNA: TGTGCCACCAGCAGGACTAAGGGGCCCTACGAGCAGTACTTC.

This clone has a handful of counts. The gene calls are TRBV4-1 and TRBJ2-7; D is uncertain. V lost 1 base and J lost 0, with 10 bases in between. Looked up from germline, CDR1 is MGHRA and CDR2 is YSYEKL. This CDR3 has 15 residues. As DNA, the CDR3 is TGCGCCAGCAGCCAAGTTTGGCAGAACTCCTACGAGCAGTACTTC. Translated, it gives CASSQVWQNSYEQYF.

This chain joins TRBV7-2 and TRBJ1-5; unclear D gene. V was shortened by 3 bases and J by 2 bases, with 17 bases between the two germline ends. The CDR3 length is 17 residues. Germline V gene sequence: CDR1 SGHTA, CDR2 FQGNSA. CDR3: CASSFLGLTGGNQPQHF. DNA for the CDR3: TGTGCCAGCAGCTTTTTGGGCTTGACTGGGGGCAATCAGCCCCAGCATTTT.

The chain couples TRBV7-9 to TRBJ2-7; 8 bases match TRBD1. Germline lookup yields CDR1 SEHNR and CDR2 FQNEAQ (reference sequence). This CDR3 has 15 amino acids. V shed 0 bases and J 2 bases; nucleotides not matched to a gene: 3. CDR3 sequence reads: CASSLARTGTYEQYF. In nucleotides, the CDR3 is TGTGCCAGCAGCTTAGCGAGGACAGGGACCTACGAGCAGTACTTC. Filled out from reference TRBV7-9 and TRBJ2-7, the complete variable domain reads DTGVSQNPRHKITKRGQNVTFRCDPISEHNRLYWYRQTLGQGPEFLTYFQNEAQLEKSRLLSDRFSAERPKGSFSTLEIQRTEQGDSAMYLCASSLARTGTYEQYFGPGTRLTVT.

The chain uses TRBV9 and TRBJ2-7, with 9 bases aligning to TRBD1. Trimming removed 4 bases from V and 3 bases from J; junction bases left unmatched: 5. Per the germline V gene, CDR1 is SGDLS and CDR2 is YYNGEE. The CDR3 is 14 amino acids. The CDR3 DNA reads TGTGCCAGCAGCAAAGGACAGGGGAACTACGAGCAGTACTTC. It translates to CASSKGQGNYEQYF.

The genes are TRBV7-2 and TRBJ2-1; D not resolved. This CDR3 has 11 amino acids. V lost 7 bases, J lost 4 bases, and 5 bases lay in between. Germline assignment: CDR1 SGHTA and CDR2 FQGNSA. CDR3 nucleotide sequence: TGTGCCAGCACAGGTTACAATGAGCAGTTCTTC. This sequence encodes CASTGYNEQFF.

The V and J genes are TRBV25-1 and TRBJ2-5; D gene unclear. The V and J ends lost 7 bases and 5 bases respectively, with 8 bases between them. Germline-derived CDR1 and CDR2 are MGHDK and SYGVNS. The CDR3 has 11 residues. The CDR3 DNA sequence: TGTGCCAGCACTAGTTACGAGACCCAGTACTTC. Amino acids: CASTSYETQYF.

The genes are TRBV7-2 and TRBJ2-1; no clear D. Trimming cost V 5 bases and J 8 bases, with 19 bases left between them. The CDR3 consists of 15 residues. In germline, CDR1 is SGHTA, CDR2 FQGNSA. CDR3: CASSRDSLRGDEQFF. CDR3 DNA: TGTGCCAGCAGCCGAGATTCTCTCCGAGGAGATGAGCAGTTCTTC.

This chain connects TRBV30 to TRBJ2-5; either TRBD1 or TRBD2 may supply D (7 bases each). With 5 bases removed from V and 1 base from J, the gap between germline ends came to 17 bases. This CDR3 comprises 15 residues. Looked up from germline, CDR1 is GTSNPN and CDR2 is SVGIG (reference sequence). This CDR3 reads CAWGRGGSTQETQYF. The CDR3 DNA is TGTGCCTGGGGCAGGGGGGGCTCGACCCAAGAGACCCAGTACTTC.

This clone was observed once. Other DNA sequences within the sample encode an identical CDR3. This chain uses TRBV5-1 with TRBJ1-1; unclear D gene. The germline CDR1 and CDR2 sequences are SGHRS and YFSETQ. The length of the CDR3 is 14 residues. Between the trimmed V and J ends, which lost 1 base and 1 base, there was a span of 8 bases. CDR3 sequence: CASSLSPGNTEAFF. The CDR3 DNA reads TGCGCCAGCAGCTTGAGTCCGGGGAACACTGAAGCTTTCTTT.

This chain connects TRBV30 to TRBJ1-2; D might be TRBD1 (5 bases). The germline V gene has CDR1 GTSNPN and CDR2 SVGIG (reference sequence). V was trimmed by 4 bases and J by 0 bases, leaving 12 bases between them. This CDR3 is 14 amino acids long. In nucleotides, the CDR3 is TGTGCCTGGAACCGGGACCGCGCTAACTATGGCTACACCTTC. Translating gives CAWNRDRANYGYTF.

The chain links TRBV28 to TRBJ2-3; the D is unclear. V shed 3 bases and J shed 2 bases, with 9 bases lying between them. Germline V gene sequence: CDR1 MDHEN, CDR2 SYDVKM. The CDR3 contains 14 residues. This CDR3 is CASSLWQNTDTQYF. For the CDR3, the DNA is TGTGCCAGCAGTTTGTGGCAAAACACAGATACGCAGTATTTT.

This chain uses TRBV19 with TRBJ1-1, with no clear D. CDR1 is LNHDA and CDR2 is SQIVND in the germline V gene (reference sequence). The germline V and J ends were trimmed by 2 bases and 4 bases, with 8 bases remaining between them. The CDR3 is 13 amino acids. CDR3 coding DNA: TGTGCCAGTAGTATAAAGGGTACCACTGAAGCTTTCTTT. It codes for CASSIKGTTEAFF. Complete variable domain (other parts from reference TRBV19 and TRBJ1-1): DGGITQSPKYLFRKEGQNVTLSCEQNLNHDAMYWYRQDPGQGLRLIYYSQIVNDFQKGDIAEGYSVSREKKESFPLTVTSAQKNPTAFYLCASSIKGTTEAFFGQGTRLTVV.

This chain uses TRBV4-3 with TRBJ1-1; D gene ambiguous. Deletions cut 0 bases from V and 2 bases from J, with 7 bases between. The germline V gene has CDR1 LGHNA and CDR2 YSLEER. The CDR3 sequence is 14 residues long. The CDR3 DNA follows: TGCGCCAGCAGCCAAGAACGAGACAACACTGAAGCTTTCTTT. This codes for CASSQERDNTEAFF.

This sequence joins TRBV4-2 and TRBJ1-3; no clear D gene. The CDR3 is 15 residues long. CDR1 and CDR2 from the germline V gene are LGHNA and YNFKEQ. The germline V and J ends were trimmed by 1 base and 0 bases, with 7 bases remaining between them. CDR3 region: CASSQGQSSGNTIYF. The CDR3 region has the DNA TGTGCCAGCAGCCAAGGCCAGAGCTCTGGAAACACCATATATTTT.

V gene TRBV25-1 combines with J gene TRBJ2-3, with a possible D match to TRBD1 (6 bases). The V gene's germline CDR1 is MGHDK and CDR2 SYGVNS. Deletions cut 3 bases from V and 11 bases from J, with 18 bases between. This CDR3 is 14 amino acids long. CDR3 sequence reads: CASSDFTGTLGQYF. The CDR3 bases are TGTGCCAGCAGTGATTTCACAGGGACCCTTGGGCAGTATTTT.

The chain employs TRBV5-1 and TRBJ2-5, with D hard to call. Between the trimmed V and J ends, which lost 1 base and 1 base, there was a span of 5 bases. This CDR3 is 13 amino acids long. From germline, CDR1 is SGHRS and CDR2 YFSETQ. For the CDR3, the DNA is TGCGCCAGCAGCTTGACCGTCCAAGAGACCCAGTACTTC. This gives the protein CASSLTVQETQYF.

This chain uses TRBV18 with TRBJ2-5, with D hard to call. This CDR3 region has 13 residues. The V gene's germline CDR1 is KGHSH and CDR2 LQKENI. Trimming pared 2 bases from V and 5 bases from J, leaving 9 bases between. CDR3 nucleotide sequence: TGTGCCAGCTCACCAGGCCTGACGGAGACCCAGTACTTC. Its translation is CASSPGLTETQYF.

The V and J genes are TRBV2 and TRBJ1-2, with 7 nucleotides matching TRBD1. The germline V gene has CDR1 SNHLY and CDR2 FYNNEI. V lost 7 bases to trimming and J lost 8 bases; unmatched junction nucleotides: 4. This CDR3 region has 11 residues. For the CDR3, the DNA is TGTGCCAGCAATCTAGGGGGCGGCTACACCTTC. Amino acid sequence: CASNLGGGYTF.

The chain is built from TRBV5-1 and TRBJ2-2, with D perhaps matching TRBD1 (6 bases). Per germline, CDR1 SGHRS and CDR2 YFSETQ. The V gene lost 1 base and the J gene lost 3 bases, with 10 bases spanning the gap. The CDR3 sequence is 15 residues long. In DNA form, the CDR3 reads TGCGCCAGCAGCTTGTCAGGGGTTGACACCGGGGAGCTGTTTTTT. Translation gives CASSLSGVDTGELFF.

J is TRBJ1-3 and V is TRBV7-2; the match to TRBD1 covers 9 bases. J was trimmed by 1 base and V by 2 bases; bases with no gene match: 3. The CDR3 covers 16 residues. Germline CDR1 SGHTA, CDR2 FQGNSA. CDR3 bases: TGTGCCAGCAGCTTACTGGGACAGGGATCTGGAAACACCATATATTTT. Amino acids: CASSLLGQGSGNTIYF.

This clone was counted a single time. The gene calls are TRBV29-1 and TRBJ1-2; TRBD1 matches 8 bases. The J segment lost 8 bases and the V segment lost 3 bases, leaving 14 bases of the junction unmatched. This CDR3 spans 15 amino acids. The germline CDR1 and CDR2 sequences are SQVTM and ANQGSEA. The CDR3 sequence is CSVDRGQGGLNGYTF. The CDR3 region has the DNA TGCAGCGTTGACCGCGGACAGGGAGGCTTGAACGGCTACACCTTC.